This paragraph covers one T cell receptor (beta chain) sequence. TCRdb's copy holds only in-frame clones and misses some; the assay was immunoSEQ multiplex PCR. This sample carries about 210,000 clones, around 91% of them seen once, and the ten largest clones take 4% to 5.5%. The data are from a study of blood T cell repertoires in COVID-19. Study-level information: Researchers got acute and convalescent COVID-19 samples from the United States, Italy and Spain.

Trimming removed 5 bases at V and 1 base at J, with 12 bases between. This CDR3 is 15 amino acids long. Germline V CDR1 and CDR2: LNHDA, SQIVND (reference sequence). Source material: peripheral blood. The receptor's source is a woman in her forties with acute or convalescent COVID-19. J is TRBJ2-1 and V is TRBV19, with D possibly matching TRBD1 (5 bases). DNA of the CDR3: TGTGCCAGTAGTTGGGTACAGGCGTCCTACAATGAGCAGTTCTTC. It yields the protein CASSWVQASYNEQFF.